A single sample gave rise to the 22 T cell receptor beta chains below, sequenced in a study of blood T cell repertoires in COVID-19. Clones were read by immunoSEQ multiplex PCR, and TCRdb kept only the in-frame ones, dropping some. The sample consists of about 94,000 clones, about 80% of them appearing once. Specimen: peripheral blood. The receptors come from a human donor in a cohort sampled during active COVID-19.

This clone has only one observation. This chain links TRBV28 with TRBJ2-7, with a tentative D call TRBD2 (6 bases). The germline gives CDR1 MDHEN, CDR2 SYDVKM. CDR3 length equals 17 residues. V gave up 4 bases and J gave up 5 bases, with 24 bases separating them. The CDR3 loop is CASSSLPGVEGLDEQYF. The CDR3 nucleotides are TGTGCCAGCAGTTCCCTTCCTGGGGTGGAGGGCCTCGACGAGCAGTACTTC.

The chain is built from TRBV18 and TRBJ1-1, with TRBD1 identical over 7 bases. The CDR3 runs to 14 residues. V was clipped by 4 bases and J by 2 bases; unmatched bases: 4. CDR1 is KGHSH, CDR2 LQKENI, per germline. The CDR3 nucleotides are TGTGCCAGCTCACGAGACAGGGCAAACACTGAAGCTTTCTTT. It codes for CASSRDRANTEAFF.

The V call is TRBV5-1, the J call TRBJ2-6, with D unresolved. The CDR3 has 18 amino acids. Germline V gene sequence: CDR1 SGHRS, CDR2 YFSETQ. Trimming took off 4 bases at V and 0 bases at J, with 17 bases between the two ends. The CDR3 sequence is CASSPPNGLSSGANVLTF. CDR3 coding DNA: TGCGCCAGCAGCCCCCCCAATGGCCTCAGCTCTGGGGCCAACGTCCTGACTTTC.

J is TRBJ1-5 and V is TRBV19; possible D gene TRBD1, 5 bases. Trimming pared 5 bases from V and 10 bases from J, leaving 12 bases between. This CDR3 comprises 12 residues. The germline gives CDR1 LNHDA, CDR2 SQIVND (reference sequence). CDR3 in amino acids: CASSGLGGPQHF. Here the CDR3 DNA reads TGTGCCAGTAGTGGATTGGGGGGACCCCAGCATTTT. The full variable domain, in which reference TRBV19 and TRBJ1-5 provide the parts outside the CDR3, is DGGITQSPKYLFRKEGQNVTLSCEQNLNHDAMYWYRQDPGQGLRLIYYSQIVNDFQKGDIAEGYSVSREKKESFPLTVTSAQKNPTAFYLCASSGLGGPQHFGDGTRLSIL.

This clone was seen only a few times. V is TRBV4-2 and J is TRBJ1-1; no clear D gene. Germline V gene sequence: CDR1 LGHNA, CDR2 YNFKEQ. The CDR3 extends over 15 amino acids. The ends were cut back, 1 base at V and 5 bases at J, with 14 bases in the middle. CDR3 nucleotide sequence: TGTGCCAGCAGCCAAGTTAAGGAGGACGGGACTGAAGCTTTCTTT. Its translation: CASSQVKEDGTEAFF.

V is TRBV27 and J is TRBJ1-5; 11 nucleotides line up with TRBD1. The ends lost 3 bases at V and 9 bases at J; junction bases unmatched: 13. The germline V gene encodes CDR1 MNHEY and CDR2 SMNVEV (reference sequence). This CDR3 is 17 amino acids long. The CDR3 DNA reads as TGTGCCAGCAGTTTTCTTGTTGAGGGACAGGGGGTTCGGCCCCAGCATTTT. Amino acid sequence: CASSFLVEGQGVRPQHF.

This clone showed up just a few times. This rearrangement joins TRBV28 to TRBJ2-7; D remains unclear. CDR3 length: 13 amino acids. V lost 3 bases, J lost 2 bases, and 8 bases lay in between. Germline CDR1 and CDR2: MDHEN and SYDVKM. DNA of the CDR3: TGTGCCAGCAGTTTGCAGGTCCCCTACGAGCAGTACTTC. Protein sequence: CASSLQVPYEQYF.

The chain links TRBV24-1 to TRBJ2-7, with 9 bases lining up with TRBD2. The CDR3 has 14 residues. Trimming cost V 4 bases and J 7 bases; bases outside gene matches: 7. Per the germline V gene, CDR1 is KGHDR and CDR2 is SFDVKD. In DNA, the CDR3 is TGTGCCACCAGTGACCCGCGGGGGGGTAATGAGCAGTACTTC. This codes for CATSDPRGGNEQYF.

The chain joins TRBV19 to TRBJ1-5; 7 bases agree with TRBD1. From germline, CDR1 is LNHDA and CDR2 SQIVND (reference sequence). Trimming removed 5 bases from V and 1 base from J; junction bases left unmatched: 5. The CDR3 covers 15 residues. The CDR3 nucleotides read TGTGCCAGTAGTTACGGACAGGAGAGCAATCAGCCCCAGCATTTT. This translates into CASSYGQESNQPQHF.

This chain uses TRBV29-1 with TRBJ2-3; a weak D match, TRBD1 (6 bases). V was clipped by 5 bases and J by 0 bases, with 9 bases between them. This CDR3 has 13 amino acids. Germline lookup yields CDR1 SQVTM and CDR2 ANQGSEA. CDR3 bases: TGCAGCGTTCAGGGGCCTAGCACAGATACGCAGTATTTT. Translating gives CSVQGPSTDTQYF.

The J gene is TRBJ2-7, the V gene TRBV7-6; 9 bases align to TRBD2. V was clipped by 4 bases and J by 0 bases; unmatched bases: 10. Germline V gene data show CDR1 as SGHVS and CDR2 as FNYEAQ. The CDR3 runs to 17 residues. DNA of the CDR3: TGTGCCAGCAGCTGGAGTGGGCTAGCGGGAAGCTCCTACGAGCAGTACTTC. Translating it yields CASSWSGLAGSSYEQYF.

CDR3 sequence reads: CASTTGTGGFYEQYF. The CDR3 DNA follows: TGCGCCAGCACCACTGGGACAGGCGGATTCTACGAGCAGTACTTC. The rearrangement links TRBV5-1 to TRBJ2-7; 8 positions agree with TRBD1. J gave up 3 bases and V 6 bases, and 11 bases lay outside the gene matches. CDR3 size: 15 residues. CDR1 and CDR2 (germline): SGHRS, YFSETQ.

This chain uses TRBV6-5 with TRBJ1-6; 8 bases are shared with TRBD1. V lost 7 bases to trimming and J lost 9 bases; unmatched junction nucleotides: 11. This CDR3 is built from 15 residues. In germline, CDR1 is MNHEY, CDR2 SVGAGI. The CDR3 loop reads CASNYLGQGFSPLHF. In nucleotides, the CDR3 is TGTGCCAGCAACTACCTAGGACAGGGCTTTTCACCCCTCCACTTT.

The chain is built from TRBV4-1 and TRBJ2-7, with D uncertain. Germline V gives CDR1 MGHRA, CDR2 YSYEKL. Trimming stripped 0 bases from V and 12 bases from J, with 9 bases between. This CDR3 spans 11 amino acids. The CDR3 region is CASSQDGLRYF. DNA for the CDR3: TGCGCCAGCAGCCAAGATGGGCTACGGTACTTC.

The chain combines TRBV9 with TRBJ2-3, with 8 bases fitting TRBD2. The V segment lost 3 bases and the J segment 3 bases; nucleotides outside the gene matches: 3. Germline assignment: CDR1 SGDLS and CDR2 YYNGEE. This CDR3 is built from 14 residues. The CDR3 bases are TGTGCCAGCAGCGCTAGCGGGTATACAGATACGCAGTATTTT. Translating gives CASSASGYTDTQYF.

This clone was seen a few times. Other DNA variants within this sample encode the same CDR3. V usage is TRBV19 and J usage is TRBJ1-1, with TRBD1 matching 8 bases. This CDR3 has 15 amino acids. Per the germline V gene, CDR1 is LNHDA and CDR2 is SQIVND (reference sequence). Germline trimming cut 0 bases from V and 1 base from J; bases unmatched to any gene: 1. CDR3: CASSIDGQGNTEAFF. In DNA form, the CDR3 reads TGTGCCAGTAGTATAGATGGACAGGGGAACACTGAAGCTTTCTTT.

This clone has just one count. This chain joins TRBV18 and TRBJ2-1; 9 positions agree with TRBD2. V was clipped by 1 base and J by 6 bases; unmatched bases: 1. Germline V gene lookup returns CDR1 KGHSH and CDR2 LQKENI. This CDR3 has 14 amino acids. The CDR3 DNA is TGTGCCAGCTCACCACTAGCGGGAGTCAATGAGCAGTTCTTC. As protein: CASSPLAGVNEQFF.

The chain combines TRBV24-1 with TRBJ2-5, with a possible D match to TRBD2 (6 bases). Per germline, CDR1 KGHDR and CDR2 SFDVKD. V was clipped by 4 bases and J by 5 bases, with 16 bases between them. The CDR3 runs 15 residues. The CDR3 DNA is TGTGCCACCAGTGACCCCGTCGGGAGCGGGGAGACCCAGTACTTC. Amino acids: CATSDPVGSGETQYF.

The chain combines TRBV27 with TRBJ1-2, with a possible D match to TRBD1 (6 bases). From germline, CDR1 is MNHEY and CDR2 SMNVEV (reference sequence). This CDR3 has 15 residues. Trimming took off 10 bases at V and 8 bases at J, with 26 bases between the two ends. The CDR3 protein is CATRGMARGVGGYTF. Here the CDR3 DNA reads TGTGCCACCCGGGGAATGGCCAGGGGCGTTGGAGGCTACACCTTC.

The J gene is TRBJ1-1, the V gene TRBV6-6; D is uncertain. The CDR3 totals 12 residues. The germline CDR1 and CDR2 sequences are MNHNY and SVGAGI (reference sequence). Deletions cut 2 bases from V and 1 base from J, with 2 bases between. The CDR3 DNA sequence: TGTGCCAGCAGTTACCAGAACACTGAAGCTTTCTTT. It codes for CASSYQNTEAFF.

This chain links TRBV28 with TRBJ1-5, with D maybe TRBD1 (5 bases). The V and J ends lost 5 bases and 6 bases respectively, with 14 bases between them. Looked up from germline, CDR1 is MDHEN and CDR2 is SYDVKM. This CDR3 is built from 14 residues. CDR3 amino acids: CASSRGGDGQPQHF. CDR3 bases: TGTGCCAGCAGTCGGGGGGGGGACGGTCAGCCCCAGCATTTT.

The chain employs TRBV5-1 and TRBJ2-6; D unresolved. V lost 3 bases and J lost 4, with 14 bases in between. The CDR3 sequence is 16 residues long. Germline V gene data show CDR1 as SGHRS and CDR2 as YFSETQ. The CDR3 nucleotides read TGCGCCAGCAGCTCGCAGGATTTCCCCGGGGCCAACGTCCTGACTTTC. Amino acids: CASSSQDFPGANVLTF.